This paragraph reports one TCR beta chain. The CDR3 contains 14 residues. The germline CDR1 and CDR2 sequences are LNHDA and SQIVND (reference sequence). Trimming at V came to 3 bases and at J to 7 bases, leaving 2 bases not matched to a gene. Per the original methods: Quantification of nucleated cells was approximated via reference gene primer amplification. Assay: immunoSEQ multiplex PCR; the TCRdb copy retains only in-frame clones and omits some. V and J calls and clone size are those listed in that table; D and trimming were worked out from the DNA. The sample holds over 50,000 clones, approximately 86% seen once. This sample was taken from a study of blood T cell repertoires in COVID-19. Study summary: Samples came from the United States, Italy and Spain, spanning acute and convalescent COVID-19. PBMCs, B-cell-depleted T cells, or T cells provided the cDNA or gDNA that made up the material.

Input material: peripheral blood. The chain combines TRBV19 with TRBJ1-6; TRBD1 matches at 8 bases. The receptor was isolated from a man aged 45 to 65 with active COVID-19. CDR3 sequence reads: CASSMDRENSPLHF. In DNA form, the CDR3 reads TGTGCCAGTAGTATGGACAGGGAAAATTCACCCCTCCACTTT.